One sample yielded the 18 T cell receptor beta chains listed below, sequenced in a study of Ad26.COV2.S vaccination and SARS-CoV-2 variants. TCRdb's table, derived via immunoSEQ multiplex PCR, lists solely in-frame clones and lacks some. The sample gives about 390,000 clones, more than 85% of which show up once; roughly 3.2% is in the top ten. Noted treatment: approximately 18 received Ad26.COV2.S at low or high dose, single or two shots; roughly five received placebo; per-sample allocation not given. Sample collection was performed on day 63 after the first vaccine or placebo injection. The source was peripheral blood, collected in a trial of Ad26.COV2.S vaccine versus placebo. Receptor source: a person aged 18 to 59 who received the Ad26.COV2.S COVID-19 vaccine or a placebo.

The chain has TRBV7-6 and TRBJ2-7; 10 bases align to TRBD1. J gave up 7 bases and V 6 bases, and 12 bases lay outside the gene matches. Germline CDR1 reads SGHVS; CDR2 reads FNYEAQ. This CDR3 has 15 residues. CDR3 bases: TGTGCCAGCAGTCTTTCTCCGGACAGGGGGGGAGAGCAGTACTTC. This translates into CASSLSPDRGGEQYF. Variable domain in full (rest from reference TRBV7-6 and TRBJ2-7): GAGVSQSPRYKVTKRGQDVALRCDPISGHVSLYWYRQALGQGPEFLTYFNYEAQQDKSGLPNDRFSAERPEGSISTLTIQRTEQRDSAMYRCASSLSPDRGGEQYFGPGTRLTVT.

The chain joins TRBV6-5 to TRBJ2-1; perhaps D is TRBD1 or TRBD2 (5 bases each). The CDR3 runs to 15 residues. The ends were cut back, 6 bases at V and 5 bases at J, with 17 bases in the middle. The germline V gene encodes CDR1 MNHEY and CDR2 SVGAGI. CDR3 sequence: CASSPDGASHNEQFF. The CDR3 DNA follows: TGTGCCAGCAGCCCGGACGGGGCCAGCCACAATGAGCAGTTCTTC.

The V gene is TRBV3-1 (or the pseudogene TRBV3-2), the J gene TRBJ2-3; unclear D gene. This CDR3 spans 15 amino acids. Germline CDR1 LGHDT, CDR2 YNNKEL (reference sequence). V gave up 4 bases and J gave up 0 bases, with 11 bases separating them. CDR3 loop: CASSRIGLSTDTQYF. The DNA for the CDR3 is TGTGCCAGCAGCCGAATCGGGTTAAGCACAGATACGCAGTATTTT.

The chain has TRBV29-1 and TRBJ2-1; D ambiguous. V was clipped by 4 bases and J by 10 bases, with 14 bases between them. CDR1 SQVTM and CDR2 ANQGSEA come from the germline V gene. The CDR3 covers 12 residues. CDR3 amino acids: CSVGPPLNEQFF. DNA of the CDR3: TGCAGCGTTGGGCCCCCCCTGAACGAGCAGTTCTTC.

V gene TRBV2 combines with J gene TRBJ1-3; 7 bases are shared with TRBD1. The CDR3 is made up of 16 amino acids. With 5 bases clipped from V and 4 bases from J, the junction kept 11 bases outside the gene matches. CDR1 and CDR2 from the germline V gene are SNHLY and FYNNEI. In DNA, the CDR3 is TGTGCCAGCAGTTCCAGGACAGGTTTGTTAGGAAACACCATATATTTT. Translating it yields CASSSRTGLLGNTIYF. The variable domain in full, completed from reference TRBV2 and TRBJ1-3, reads EPEVTQTPSHQVTQMGQEVILRCVPISNHLYFYWYRQILGQKVEFLVSFYNNEISEKSEIFDDQFSVERPDGSNFTLKIRSTKLEDSAMYFCASSSRTGLLGNTIYFGEGSWLTVV.

CDR3 nucleotides: TGTGCCAGCAGCTTAGCGCACGTTAATCAGCCCCAGCATTTT. It is translated as CASSLAHVNQPQHF. This chain uses TRBV7-2 with TRBJ1-5; D is ambiguous. Trimming pared 0 bases from V and 4 bases from J, leaving 7 bases between. The CDR3 is 14 amino acids. Germline assignment: CDR1 SGHTA and CDR2 FQGNSA. The complete variable domain, with remaining parts taken from reference TRBV7-2 and TRBJ1-5, reads GAGVSQSPSNKVTEKGKDVELRCDPISGHTALYWYRQSLGQGLEFLIYFQGNSAPDKSGLPSDRFSAERTGGSVSTLTIQRTQQEDSAVYLCASSLAHVNQPQHFGDGTRLSIL.

The V gene is TRBV24-1, the J gene TRBJ2-1, with 7 bases that match TRBD2. The trim removed 0 bases at V and 7 bases at J, leaving 8 bases unmatched. Germline lookup yields CDR1 KGHDR and CDR2 SFDVKD. This CDR3 comprises 16 residues. CDR3 sequence reads: CATSDLGRGTRNEQFF. The CDR3 nucleotides read TGTGCCACCAGTGATTTGGGGCGGGGGACCCGGAATGAGCAGTTCTTC.

The chain links TRBV27 to TRBJ2-5, with 7 positions matching TRBD1. In germline, CDR1 is MNHEY, CDR2 SMNVEV (reference sequence). Unmatched junction bases numbered 5, after V lost 5 bases and J lost 2 bases. The length of the CDR3 is 14 residues. CDR3 nucleotide sequence: TGTGCCAGCAGTCCCTGGGACAGACAAGAGACCCAGTACTTC. It translates to CASSPWDRQETQYF.

This clone was seen more than once but under ten times. The chain has TRBV6-2 or TRBV6-3 and TRBJ1-3; D gene unclear. The CDR3 extends over 15 amino acids. The V end lost 1 base, the J end lost 0 bases, and 7 bases lay between the germline ends. Germline V gene sequence: CDR1 MNHEY, CDR2 SVGEGT. CDR3 sequence reads: CASSYWGSSGNTIYF. In DNA form, the CDR3 reads TGTGCCAGCAGTTACTGGGGTTCCTCTGGAAACACCATATATTTT.

This chain joins TRBV6-5 and TRBJ1-1, with 8 bases matching TRBD1. CDR1 and CDR2 (germline): MNHEY, SVGAGI. The trim removed 6 bases at V and 1 base at J, leaving 4 bases unmatched. The CDR3 has 14 residues. CDR3 in DNA: TGTGCCAGCAGGGGGGACAGGTGGAACACTGAAGCTTTCTTT. Translated, it gives CASRGDRWNTEAFF.

The chain joins TRBV27 to TRBJ1-1, with D possibly TRBD1 on 5 matching bases. Trimming took 2 bases from V and 5 from J, leaving 12 bases between them. The CDR3 runs to 14 residues. CDR1 and CDR2 (germline): MNHEY, SMNVEV (reference sequence). CDR3 DNA sequence: TGTGCCAGCAGTTTAAGTCTCGGGGGTACTGAAGCTTTCTTT. Its protein product is CASSLSLGGTEAFF.

This chain links TRBV7-9 with TRBJ1-2; perhaps TRBD1 as D (5 bases). The germline V and J ends were trimmed by 5 bases and 8 bases, with 18 bases remaining between them. CDR3 length equals 14 residues. Germline V gene sequence: CDR1 SEHNR, CDR2 FQNEAQ (reference sequence). The DNA for the CDR3 is TGTGCCAGCAGCACGGGGACCTTAAATTGGGGCTACACCTTC. Translated: CASSTGTLNWGYTF.

About this clone itself: At the DNA level, this CDR3 is encoded by other sequences in the same sample as well. The CDR3 loop reads CASSLRQGGTEAFF. The DNA of the CDR3 is TGTGCCAGCAGCTTACGACAGGGTGGAACTGAAGCTTTCTTT. The chain is built from TRBV11-2 and TRBJ1-1; 7 nucleotides match TRBD1. Germline-derived CDR1 and CDR2 are SGHAT and FQNNGV. The CDR3 extends over 14 amino acids. The junction had 5 bases not matched to a gene; V was cut back by 2 bases and J by 5 bases.

V is TRBV6-5 and J is TRBJ2-2, with a possible D match to TRBD2 (7 bases). V was clipped by 4 bases and J by 8 bases, with 11 bases between them. This CDR3 comprises 13 residues. Germline V CDR1 and CDR2: MNHEY, SVGAGI. DNA for the CDR3: TGTGCCAGCAGTTGGGGGGGGCGAGGGGAGCTGTTTTTT. Protein: CASSWGGRGELFF.

The chain combines TRBV4-1 with TRBJ2-5; possibly TRBD2 for D (5 bases). CDR1 is MGHRA and CDR2 is YSYEKL in the germline V gene. Trimming took 0 bases from V and 0 from J, leaving 14 bases between them. This CDR3 comprises 17 residues. CDR3 loop: CASSQEEGLEYQETQYF. CDR3 DNA sequence: TGCGCCAGCAGCCAAGAAGAGGGCCTCGAGTACCAAGAGACCCAGTACTTC.

This chain uses TRBV5-1 with TRBJ2-2; D is unclear. The CDR3 runs 15 residues. Germline values: CDR1 SGHRS, CDR2 YFSETQ. Trimming stripped 3 bases from V and 6 bases from J, with 15 bases between. For the CDR3, the DNA is TGCGCCAGCAGCTATCGCATTTTTGGCGCCGGGGAGCTGTTTTTT. Translation gives CASSYRIFGAGELFF. The full variable domain, its missing parts supplied by reference TRBV5-1 and TRBJ2-2, is KAGVTQTPRYLIKTRGQQVTLSCSPISGHRSVSWYQQTPGQGLQFLFEYFSETQRNKGNFPGRFSGRQFSNSRSEMNVSTLELGDSALYLCASSYRIFGAGELFFGEGSRLTVL.

This clone was counted a few times. CDR3 region: CASMLFGNQPQHF. The CDR3 region has the DNA TGTGCCAGCATGCTCTTCGGCAATCAGCCCCAGCATTTT. V usage is TRBV6-5 and J usage is TRBJ1-5; D is uncertain. Trimming took 7 bases from V and 2 from J, leaving 9 bases between them. Germline V gives CDR1 MNHEY, CDR2 SVGAGI. The CDR3 contains 13 residues.

The rearrangement joins TRBV10-3 to TRBJ2-7; 12 nucleotides agree with TRBD1. V shed 3 bases, J shed 5 bases, and the junction held 8 bases outside the gene matches. The CDR3 runs 16 residues. CDR1 is ENHRY, CDR2 SYGVKD, per germline. The CDR3 reads CAISEFRGQGANEQYF. In DNA, the CDR3 is TGTGCCATCAGTGAATTTAGGGGACAGGGGGCTAACGAGCAGTACTTC.